This T cell receptor (beta chain) was recovered during a study of cytomegalovirus exposure and HLA in healthy donors. In the PCR, 60 Vbeta and 13 Jbeta primers were used. Assay: immunoSEQ multiplex PCR; the TCRdb copy retains only in-frame clones and omits some. Of about 160,000 clones in the sample, under 75% were seen once. The study's findings and limits: Likely technical artifact: a cluster of highly shared sequence variants. Researchers counted roughly 150 TCR beta chains as cytomegalovirus-associated.

Turning to this clone: Its target is not known.

The trim removed 1 base at V and 3 bases at J, leaving 2 bases unmatched. From germline, CDR1 is SGHVS and CDR2 FQNEAQ. The CDR3 loop spans 14 amino acids. The source of this sequence is a man aged 35-49 years in good health and CMV-seropositive. The sequenced sample was PBMCs. V gene TRBV7-8 combines with J gene TRBJ2-7; 8 positions match TRBD1. The CDR3 sequence: CASSLDRGDYEQYF. The CDR3 nucleotides are TGTGCCAGCAGCTTAGACAGGGGGGACTACGAGCAGTACTTC.